What follows are 18 T cell receptor beta chains derived from one specimen sequenced in a study of blood T cells in healthy people across ages. The use of a sample-barcoded 5' primer and a J-beta primer mix characterized a second PCR of roughly 7 to 11 cycles. TCRdb redid the calling of the 5' RACE reads with MiXCR, one entry per CDR3 protein. The table shows some 1,800,000 distinct CDR3 sequences, with 35% to 50% occurring only once. The sample taken for sequencing was blood. These receptors all come from a human donor in good health.

The rearrangement links TRBV5-1 to TRBJ1-6; 8 bases fit TRBD1. V was pared by 4 bases and J by 7 bases, with 10 bases of the junction left unmatched. Germline V gene lookup returns CDR1 SGHRS and CDR2 YFSETQ. The CDR3 is made up of 16 amino acids. CDR3 residues: CASSTTTGVINSPLHF. As DNA, the CDR3 is TGCGCCAGCAGCACGACGACAGGGGTCATAAATTCACCCCTCCACTTT.

For the CDR3, the DNA is TGCAGTGCTAGAGCCCTTGGGAATTCACCCCTCCACTTT. This encodes CSARALGNSPLHF. The chain employs TRBV20-1 and TRBJ1-6; D not resolved. In germline, CDR1 is DFQATT, CDR2 SNEGSKA (reference sequence). With 1 base removed from V and 7 bases from J, the gap between germline ends came to 8 bases. The CDR3 has 13 amino acids.

This clonotype was observed a handful of times. The chain has TRBV27 and TRBJ2-3; D call uncertain. Trimming removed 6 bases at V and 8 bases at J, with 15 bases between. CDR1 and CDR2 from the germline V gene are MNHEY and SMNVEV (reference sequence). The CDR3 is 13 residues long. As DNA, the CDR3 is TGTGCCAGCAGCCTATCCCTATTGTTTACGCAGTATTTT. Translation: CASSLSLLFTQYF.

This clonotype was found a few times. This sequence joins TRBV12-5 and TRBJ1-5, with no clear D. Germline V CDR1 and CDR2: LGHNT, FRNRAP. There are 14 residues in the CDR3. The ends were cut back, 6 bases at V and 0 bases at J, with 9 bases in the middle. CDR3 region: CASGSRVSNQPQHF. The CDR3 nucleotides are TGTGCTAGTGGGTCAAGGGTTAGCAATCAGCCCCAGCATTTT.

The rearrangement links TRBV4-3 to TRBJ2-6; D is unresolved. The CDR3 loop spans 13 amino acids. The germline CDR1 and CDR2 sequences are LGHNA and YSLEER. V lost 4 bases and J lost 12, with 13 bases in between. CDR3 DNA sequence: TGCGCCAGCAGCCCCCAATCGAAAAGCGTCCTGACTTTC. Translated, it gives CASSPQSKSVLTF.

The chain joins TRBV9 to TRBJ1-1, with D perhaps TRBD1 (6 bases). Germline CDR1 reads SGDLS; CDR2 reads YYNGEE. The CDR3 sequence is 12 residues long. The V gene lost 3 bases and the J gene lost 8 bases, with 11 bases spanning the gap. CDR3 amino acids: CASSANDREAFF. Here the CDR3 DNA reads TGTGCCAGCAGCGCCAATGACAGGGAAGCTTTCTTT. Full variable domain (outside the CDR3, taken from reference TRBV9 and TRBJ1-1): DSGVTQTPKHLITATGQRVTLRCSPRSGDLSVYWYQQSLDQGLQFLIQYYNGEERAKGNILERFSAQQFPDLHSELNLSSLELGDSALYFCASSANDREAFFGQGTRLTVV.

Only a few counts were recorded for this clonotype. The chain joins TRBV20-1 to TRBJ2-5; 8 bases fit TRBD2. CDR3 size: 13 residues. In germline, CDR1 is DFQATT, CDR2 SNEGSKA (reference sequence). The J segment lost 5 bases and the V segment lost 2 bases, leaving 4 bases of the junction unmatched. The CDR3 region has the DNA TGCAGTGCTAGACTAGCGGGTCGGGAGACCCAGTACTTC. Its translation is CSARLAGRETQYF.

In this sample, this clonotype turned up a few times. The chain recombines TRBV20-1 with TRBJ1-5; D may be TRBD1 (6 bases). Germline lookup yields CDR1 DFQATT and CDR2 SNEGSKA (reference sequence). CDR3 length equals 15 residues. With 0 bases removed from V and 5 bases from J, the gap between germline ends came to 14 bases. In DNA form, the CDR3 reads TGCAGTGCTAGAGATGCACAGGGTAACGATCAGCCCCAGCATTTT. Amino acids: CSARDAQGNDQPQHF.

V gene TRBV7-2 combines with J gene TRBJ1-2, with 7 bases fitting TRBD1. The V segment lost 4 bases and the J segment 5 bases; nucleotides outside the gene matches: 10. The germline V gene has CDR1 SGHTA and CDR2 FQGNSA. The length of the CDR3 is 15 residues. CDR3 nucleotide sequence: TGTGCCAGCAGCTCCCAGCCAGGGGGGCAATATGGCTACACCTTC. Its protein is CASSSQPGGQYGYTF.

V usage is TRBV20-1 and J usage is TRBJ2-4, with 7 bases fitting TRBD1. The closer fit of TRBJ2-7 to the DNA end suggests the J call may be wrong. Germline loops: CDR1 DFQATT, CDR2 SNEGSKA (reference sequence). This CDR3 has 11 amino acids. Here the CDR3 DNA reads TGCAGTGCAGCGAGGGGGCACGAGCAGTACTTC. Its protein product is CSAARGHEQYF.

The chain recombines TRBV5-1 with TRBJ1-2; 8 bases match TRBD1. Trimming at V came to 5 bases and at J to 4 bases, leaving 7 bases not matched to a gene. Germline CDR1 SGHRS, CDR2 YFSETQ. There are 14 residues in the CDR3. The CDR3 coding sequence is TGCGCCAGCAGAGCTCAGACAGGGGTCTATGGCTACACCTTC. As protein: CASRAQTGVYGYTF.

This rearrangement joins TRBV20-1 to TRBJ1-4, with 7 nucleotides matching TRBD1. The germline CDR1 and CDR2 sequences are DFQATT and SNEGSKA (reference sequence). The CDR3 covers 14 residues. J gave up 15 bases and V 5 bases, and 18 bases lay outside the gene matches. The CDR3 DNA is TGCAGTGCTGAGCATGGGGACAGAAAAAAAACTTTGTTTTTT. Protein: CSAEHGDRKKTLFF.

The V gene is TRBV2, the J gene TRBJ1-1; D uncertain. V was shortened by 1 base and J by 7 bases, with 10 bases between the two germline ends. There are 13 residues in the CDR3. Germline CDR1 reads SNHLY; CDR2 reads FYNNEI. CDR3 amino acids: CASSEGEGYEAFF. The CDR3 nucleotides are TGTGCCAGCAGTGAAGGGGAGGGATATGAAGCTTTCTTT.

This chain uses TRBV20-1 with TRBJ2-5, with 9 positions matching TRBD1. This CDR3 contains 15 residues. The junction had 10 bases not matched to a gene; V was cut back by 4 bases and J by 4 bases. Germline CDR1 is DFQATT and CDR2 is SNEGSKA (reference sequence). As DNA, the CDR3 is TGCAGTGCTAAAACGCCGGGACAGGGCGGAGAGACCCAGTACTTC. It codes for CSAKTPGQGGETQYF.

This clonotype was seen more than once but under ten times. The V call is TRBV24-1, the J call TRBJ2-5, with a weak D call TRBD1 (5 bases). The CDR3 totals 15 residues. With 2 bases removed from V and 1 base from J, the gap between germline ends came to 10 bases. CDR1 is KGHDR and CDR2 is SFDVKD in the germline V gene. Here the CDR3 DNA reads TGTGCCACCAGTGATTCCTCAGGGTTCCAAGAGACCCAGTACTTC. The encoded protein is CATSDSSGFQETQYF.

The chain recombines TRBV7-3 with TRBJ1-5; tentatively, D is TRBD1 (5 bases). This CDR3 region has 14 residues. Germline V gene sequence: CDR1 SGHTA, CDR2 FQGTGA. V gave up 7 bases and J gave up 4 bases, with 14 bases separating them. Here the CDR3 reads CASTDSQGNQPQHF. CDR3 bases: TGTGCCAGCACCGACTCCCAGGGAAATCAGCCCCAGCATTTT.

This clonotype was detected only a few times. The rearrangement joins TRBV15 to TRBJ1-2; 7 nucleotides line up with TRBD1. J lost 5 bases, V lost 9 bases, and 9 bases had no gene match. The length of the CDR3 is 13 residues. Germline V gene data show CDR1 as LNHNV and CDR2 as YYDKDF (reference sequence). The CDR3 loop reads CATFRQGWYGYTF. The CDR3 nucleotides read TGTGCCACTTTCCGACAGGGATGGTATGGCTACACCTTC.

The CDR3 DNA follows: TGTGCCAGCAGGCATACCGGGACAGGGCTGTTCTTC. Its translation: CASRHTGTGLFF. This rearrangement joins TRBV14 to TRBJ2-1; TRBD1 agrees at 9 bases. The ends lost 6 bases at V and 15 bases at J; junction bases unmatched: 9. From germline, CDR1 is SGHDN and CDR2 FVKESK. The CDR3 contains 12 residues.